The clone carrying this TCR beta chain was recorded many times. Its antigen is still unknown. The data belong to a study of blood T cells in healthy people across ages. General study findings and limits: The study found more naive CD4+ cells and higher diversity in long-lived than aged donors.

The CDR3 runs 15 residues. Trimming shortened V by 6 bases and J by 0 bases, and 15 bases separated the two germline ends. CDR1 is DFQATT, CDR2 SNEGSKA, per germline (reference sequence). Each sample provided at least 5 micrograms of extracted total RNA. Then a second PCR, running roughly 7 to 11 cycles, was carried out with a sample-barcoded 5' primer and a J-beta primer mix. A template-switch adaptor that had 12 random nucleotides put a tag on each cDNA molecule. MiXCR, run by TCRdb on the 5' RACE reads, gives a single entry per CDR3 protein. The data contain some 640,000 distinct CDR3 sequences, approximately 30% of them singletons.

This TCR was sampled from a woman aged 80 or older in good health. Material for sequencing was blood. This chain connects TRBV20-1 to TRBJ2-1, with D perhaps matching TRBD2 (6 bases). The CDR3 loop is CSAPTGGSSYNEQFF. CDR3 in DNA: TGCAGTGCCCCAACTGGGGGGTCCTCCTACAATGAGCAGTTCTTC.